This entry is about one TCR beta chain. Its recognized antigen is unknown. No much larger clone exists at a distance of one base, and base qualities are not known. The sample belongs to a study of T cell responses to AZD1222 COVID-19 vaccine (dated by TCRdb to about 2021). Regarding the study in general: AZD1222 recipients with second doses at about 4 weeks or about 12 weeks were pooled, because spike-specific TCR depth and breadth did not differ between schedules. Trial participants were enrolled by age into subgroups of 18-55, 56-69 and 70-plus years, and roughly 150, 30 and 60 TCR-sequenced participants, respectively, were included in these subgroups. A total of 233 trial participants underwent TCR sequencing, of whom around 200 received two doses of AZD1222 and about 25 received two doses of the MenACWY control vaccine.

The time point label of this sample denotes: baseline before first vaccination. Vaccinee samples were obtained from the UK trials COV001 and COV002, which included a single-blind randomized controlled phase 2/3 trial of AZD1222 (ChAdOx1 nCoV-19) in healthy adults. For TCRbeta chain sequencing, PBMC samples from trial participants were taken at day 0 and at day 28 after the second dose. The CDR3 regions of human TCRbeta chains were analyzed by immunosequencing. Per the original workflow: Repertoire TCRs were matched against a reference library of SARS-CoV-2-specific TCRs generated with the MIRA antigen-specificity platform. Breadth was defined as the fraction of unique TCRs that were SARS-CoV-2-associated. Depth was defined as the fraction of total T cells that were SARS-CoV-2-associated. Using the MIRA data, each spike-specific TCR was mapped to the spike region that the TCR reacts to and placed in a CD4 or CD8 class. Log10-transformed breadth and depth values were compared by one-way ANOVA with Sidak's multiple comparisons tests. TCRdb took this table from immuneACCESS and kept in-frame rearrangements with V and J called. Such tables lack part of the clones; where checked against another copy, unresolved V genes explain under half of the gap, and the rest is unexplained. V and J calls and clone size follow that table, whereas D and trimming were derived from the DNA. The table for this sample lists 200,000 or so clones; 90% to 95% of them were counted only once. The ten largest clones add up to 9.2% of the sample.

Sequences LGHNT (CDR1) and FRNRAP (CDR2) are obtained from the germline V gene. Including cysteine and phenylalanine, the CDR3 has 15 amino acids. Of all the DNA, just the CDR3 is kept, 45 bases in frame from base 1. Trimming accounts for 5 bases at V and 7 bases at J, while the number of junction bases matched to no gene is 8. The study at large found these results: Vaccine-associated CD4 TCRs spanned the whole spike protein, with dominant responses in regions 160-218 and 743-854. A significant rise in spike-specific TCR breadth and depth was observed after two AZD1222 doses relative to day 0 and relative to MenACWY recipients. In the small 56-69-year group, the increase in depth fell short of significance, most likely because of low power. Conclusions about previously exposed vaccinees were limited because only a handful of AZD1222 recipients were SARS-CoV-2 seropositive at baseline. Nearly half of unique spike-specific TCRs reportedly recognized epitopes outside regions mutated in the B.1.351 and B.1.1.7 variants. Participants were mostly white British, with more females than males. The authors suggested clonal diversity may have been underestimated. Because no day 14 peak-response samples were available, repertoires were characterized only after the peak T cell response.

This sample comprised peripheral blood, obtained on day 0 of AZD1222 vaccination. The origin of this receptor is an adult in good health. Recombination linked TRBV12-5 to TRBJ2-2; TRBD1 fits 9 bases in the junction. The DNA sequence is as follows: TGTGCTAGTGGTATGGGGACAGGGTCGGTCGGGGAGCTGTTTTTT. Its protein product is CASGMGTGSVGELFF.